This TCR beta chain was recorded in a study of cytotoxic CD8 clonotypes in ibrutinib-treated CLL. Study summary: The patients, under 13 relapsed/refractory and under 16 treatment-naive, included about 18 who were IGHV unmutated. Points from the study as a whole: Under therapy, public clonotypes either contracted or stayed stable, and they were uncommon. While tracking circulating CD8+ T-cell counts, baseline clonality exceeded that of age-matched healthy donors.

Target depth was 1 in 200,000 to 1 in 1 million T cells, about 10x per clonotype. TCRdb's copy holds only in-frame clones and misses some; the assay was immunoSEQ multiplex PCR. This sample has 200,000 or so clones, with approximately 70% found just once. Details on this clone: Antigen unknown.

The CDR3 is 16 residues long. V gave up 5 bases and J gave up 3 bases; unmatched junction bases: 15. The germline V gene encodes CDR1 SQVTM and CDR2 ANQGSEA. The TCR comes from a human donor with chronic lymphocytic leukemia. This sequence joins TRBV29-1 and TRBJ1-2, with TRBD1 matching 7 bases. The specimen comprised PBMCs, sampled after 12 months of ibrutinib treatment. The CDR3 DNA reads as TGCAGCGTTAGCGGGACAGTGAGGGGTAATGACTATGGCTACACCTTC. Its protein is CSVSGTVRGNDYGYTF.